This T cell receptor beta chain was captured by sequencing in a study of Graves' ophthalmopathy and Graves' hyperthyroidism. General study results and limits: Blood samples also showed most expanded thyroid clonotypes exceeding 0.001 frequency. For separating ophthalmopathy from stable hyperthyroidism, a 13-signature model gave 87.88% sensitivity and around 80% specificity.

PBMCs came from roughly 10 ml of fresh peripheral blood. The CDR3 length is 17 residues. Germline assignment: CDR1 SGHDN and CDR2 FVKESK. Unmatched junction bases numbered 8, after V lost 0 bases and J lost 8 bases. Using RNA transcripts, the TCR beta CDR3 regions were amplified. Second-round multiplex PCR followed a first-round RT-PCR using HTBI primers. TCRdb reanalysed the multiplex PCR reads using MiXCR and keeps one entry per CDR3 protein. The sample consists of approximately 700,000 distinct CDR3 sequences, around 40% of them appearing once. A word on this clonotype: The antigen remains unidentified.

V usage is TRBV14 and J usage is TRBJ2-2; 11 nucleotides align to TRBD2. The receptor comes from an adult man with Graves' ophthalmopathy. Sequences were obtained from peripheral blood. The CDR3 coding sequence is TGTGCCAGCAGCCAAGATCGGCTAGCGGGAGGTTCAGGGGAGCTGTTTTTT. Translating it yields CASSQDRLAGGSGELFF.